The present entry profiles one T cell receptor (beta chain) with its context. The germline CDR1 and CDR2 sequences are SGHRS and YFSETQ. Trimming stripped 2 bases from V and 0 bases from J, with 18 bases between. This CDR3 is built from 17 residues. The sample belongs to a study of blood T cell repertoires in COVID-19. In the study overall: PBMCs, B-cell-depleted T cells, or T cells were the source of the cDNA or gDNA that made up the material.

Produced via immunoSEQ multiplex PCR; TCRdb's table is partial and in-frame only. The sample shows around 200,000 clones, around 81% of them seen only once. The TCR sequence derives from a human donor with acute or convalescent COVID-19. The donor label of this sample is uncertain. The chain has TRBV5-1 and TRBJ2-7, with D maybe TRBD1 (5 bases). Sequenced input: peripheral blood. CDR3 residues: CASSFDDRYRSSYEQYF. The CDR3 DNA reads TGCGCCAGCAGCTTTGATGATCGGTACAGGAGCTCCTACGAGCAGTACTTC.